A selection of T cell receptor beta chains follows, all from one sample in a study of beta chain features in type 1 diabetes. TCRdb's table, derived via immunoSEQ multiplex PCR, lists solely in-frame clones and lacks some. The table has more than 300,000 clones, over 9.5% seen once. The source material was naive CD4+ T cells from blood. The receptor set was obtained from a man aged 18 to 29 in good health. Both conserved end residues are part of each CDR3. D genes are given only for firm matches. Rows give clone size only sometimes, using once, few, many, or a class for an expanded clone.

length	size	V	J	D	CDR3	DNA
15	NA	TRBV5-6	TRBJ2-1	TRBD2	CASSLFLAGVYEQFF	TGTGCCAGCAGCTTGTTTCTAGCGGGGGTATATGAGCAGTTCTTC
16	NA	TRBV28	TRBJ2-3	NA	CASNERGGTSTDTQYF	TGTGCCAGCAACGAAAGGGGGGGAACTAGCACAGATACGCAGTATTTT
13	NA	TRBV19	TRBJ1-2	NA	CASSMLQGTGYTF	TGTGCCAGTAGTATGTTACAGGGCACTGGCTACACCTTC
14	few	TRBV6-5	TRBJ1-6	NA	CASRSIGDNSPLHF	TGTGCCAGCAGGTCCATAGGGGATAATTCACCCCTCCACTTT
15	NA	TRBV5-4	TRBJ2-7	TRBD1	CASSFITGQGYEQYF	TGTGCCAGCAGCTTCATAACGGGACAGGGTTACGAGCAGTACTTC
18	few	TRBV9	TRBJ2-6	TRBD1	CASSVEPGQGFGANVLTF	TGTGCCAGCAGCGTGGAACCGGGACAGGGATTTGGGGCCAACGTCCTGACTTTC
14	NA	TRBV7-2	TRBJ2-7	NA	CASSPRTVTYEQYF	TGTGCCAGCAGCCCTAGGACAGTAACCTACGAGCAGTACTTC
13	few	TRBV28	TRBJ2-5	NA	CASRRGWGETQYF	TGTGCCAGCAGGCGGGGTTGGGGGGAGACCCAGTACTTC
12	many	TRBV29-1	TRBJ2-7	NA	CSVRQGSYEQYF	TGCAGCGTCCGACAAGGCTCCTACGAGCAGTACTTC
16	few	TRBV5-6	TRBJ2-3	TRBD2	CASNRGLALSTDTQYF	TGTGCCAGCAACCGCGGACTAGCGCTTAGCACAGATACGCAGTATTTT
16	NA	TRBV4-2	TRBJ2-2	NA	CASSQVRGPGGGELFF	TGTGCCAGCAGCCAAGTCCGGGGACCCGGGGGCGGGGAGCTGTTTTTT
11	few	TRBV30	TRBJ1-1	NA	CAWSVLAEAFF	TGTGCCTGGAGTGTTTTAGCTGAAGCTTTCTTT
15	few	TRBV4-2	TRBJ2-2	TRBD2	CASRQTSGSTGELFF	TGTGCCAGCAGACAAACGAGCGGGAGTACCGGGGAGCTGTTTTTT
15	few	TRBV11-1	TRBJ1-1	NA	CASSLVGGRNTEAFF	TGTGCCAGCAGCTTAGTAGGCGGCCGGAACACTGAAGCTTTCTTT
15	NA	TRBV7-2	TRBJ2-2	TRBD2	CASSPGGLNVGELFF	TGTGCCAGCAGCCCGGGGGGGCTGAACGTCGGGGAGCTGTTTTTT